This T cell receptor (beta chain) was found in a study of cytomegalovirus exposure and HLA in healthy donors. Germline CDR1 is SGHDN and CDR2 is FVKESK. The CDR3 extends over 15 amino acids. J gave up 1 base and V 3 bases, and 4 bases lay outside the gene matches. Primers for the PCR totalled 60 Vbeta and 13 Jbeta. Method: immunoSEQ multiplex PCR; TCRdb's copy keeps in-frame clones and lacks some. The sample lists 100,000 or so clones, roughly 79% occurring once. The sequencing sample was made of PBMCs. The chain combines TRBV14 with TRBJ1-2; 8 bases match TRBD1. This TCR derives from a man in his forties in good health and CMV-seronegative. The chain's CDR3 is CASSQYRGFNYGYTF. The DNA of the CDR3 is TGTGCCAGCAGCCAGTACAGGGGGTTTAACTATGGCTACACCTTC.